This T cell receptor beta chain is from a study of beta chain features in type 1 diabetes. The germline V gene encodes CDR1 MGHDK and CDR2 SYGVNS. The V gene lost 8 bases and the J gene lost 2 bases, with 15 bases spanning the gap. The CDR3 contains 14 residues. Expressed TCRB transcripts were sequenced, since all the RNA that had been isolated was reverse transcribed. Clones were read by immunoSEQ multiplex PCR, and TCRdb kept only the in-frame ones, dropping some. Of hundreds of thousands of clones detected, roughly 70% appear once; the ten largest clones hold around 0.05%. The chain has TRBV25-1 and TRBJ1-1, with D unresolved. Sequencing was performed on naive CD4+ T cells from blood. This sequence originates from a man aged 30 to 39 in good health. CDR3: CASSSEWANTEAFF. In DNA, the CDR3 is TGTGCCAGCTCCAGCGAGTGGGCTAACACTGAAGCTTTCTTT.